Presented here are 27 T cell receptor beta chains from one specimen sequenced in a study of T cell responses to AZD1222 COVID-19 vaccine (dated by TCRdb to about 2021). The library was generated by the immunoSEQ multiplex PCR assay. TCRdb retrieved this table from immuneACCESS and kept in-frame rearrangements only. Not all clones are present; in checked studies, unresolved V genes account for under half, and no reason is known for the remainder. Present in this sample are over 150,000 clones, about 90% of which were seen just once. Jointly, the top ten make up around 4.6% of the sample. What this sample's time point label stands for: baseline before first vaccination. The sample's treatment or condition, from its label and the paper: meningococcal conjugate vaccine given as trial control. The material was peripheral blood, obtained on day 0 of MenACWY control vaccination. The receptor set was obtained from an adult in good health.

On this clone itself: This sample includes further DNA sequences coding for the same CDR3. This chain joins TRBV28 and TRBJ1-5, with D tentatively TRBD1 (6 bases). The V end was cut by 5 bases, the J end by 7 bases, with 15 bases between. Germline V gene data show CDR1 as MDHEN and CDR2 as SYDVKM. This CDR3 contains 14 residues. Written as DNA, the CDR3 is TGTGCCAGCAGTCTAACAGGGTTTCGACAGCCCCAGCATTTT. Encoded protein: CASSLTGFRQPQHF.

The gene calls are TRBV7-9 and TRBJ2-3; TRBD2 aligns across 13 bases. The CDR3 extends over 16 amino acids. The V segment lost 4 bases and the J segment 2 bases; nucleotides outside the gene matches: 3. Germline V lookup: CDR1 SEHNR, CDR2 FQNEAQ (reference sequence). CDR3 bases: TGTGCCAGCAGCTCCGGACTAGCGGGAGCCACAGATACGCAGTATTTT. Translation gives CASSSGLAGATDTQYF.

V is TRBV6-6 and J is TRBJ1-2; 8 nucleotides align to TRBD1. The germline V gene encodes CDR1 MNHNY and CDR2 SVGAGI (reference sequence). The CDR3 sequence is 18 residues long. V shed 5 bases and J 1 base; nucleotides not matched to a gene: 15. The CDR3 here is CASSHPGQGGLSNYGYTF. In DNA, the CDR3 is TGTGCCAGCAGTCACCCCGGACAGGGAGGATTAAGTAACTATGGCTACACCTTC.

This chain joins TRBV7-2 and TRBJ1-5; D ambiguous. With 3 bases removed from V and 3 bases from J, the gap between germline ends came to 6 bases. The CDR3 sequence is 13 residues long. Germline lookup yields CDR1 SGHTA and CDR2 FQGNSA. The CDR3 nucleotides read TGTGCCAGCAGCTTCGCTGACAATCAGCCCCAGCATTTT. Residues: CASSFADNQPQHF. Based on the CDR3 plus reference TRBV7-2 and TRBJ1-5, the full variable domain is GAGVSQSPSNKVTEKGKDVELRCDPISGHTALYWYRQSLGQGLEFLIYFQGNSAPDKSGLPSDRFSAERTGGSVSTLTIQRTQQEDSAVYLCASSFADNQPQHFGDGTRLSIL.

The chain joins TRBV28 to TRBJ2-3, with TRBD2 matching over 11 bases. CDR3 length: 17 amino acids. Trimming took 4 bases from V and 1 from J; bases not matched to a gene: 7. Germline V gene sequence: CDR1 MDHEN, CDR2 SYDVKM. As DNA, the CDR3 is TGTGCCAGCAGTTCCCTACTAGCGGGAGTCGGCACAGATACGCAGTATTTT. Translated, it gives CASSSLLAGVGTDTQYF.

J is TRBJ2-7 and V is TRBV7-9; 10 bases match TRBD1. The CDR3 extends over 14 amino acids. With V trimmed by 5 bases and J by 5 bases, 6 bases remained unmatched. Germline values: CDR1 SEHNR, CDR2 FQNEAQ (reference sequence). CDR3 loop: CASSRRDRGNEQYF. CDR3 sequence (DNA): TGTGCCAGCAGCCGTCGGGACAGGGGCAACGAGCAGTACTTC. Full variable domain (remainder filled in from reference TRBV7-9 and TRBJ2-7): DTGVSQNPRHKITKRGQNVTFRCDPISEHNRLYWYRQTLGQGPEFLTYFQNEAQLEKSRLLSDRFSAERPKGSFSTLEIQRTEQGDSAMYLCASSRRDRGNEQYFGPGTRLTVT.

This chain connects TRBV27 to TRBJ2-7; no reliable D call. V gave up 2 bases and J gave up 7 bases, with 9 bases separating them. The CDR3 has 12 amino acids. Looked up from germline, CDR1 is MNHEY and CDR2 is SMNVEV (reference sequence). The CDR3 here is CASSLPPGEQYF. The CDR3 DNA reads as TGTGCCAGCAGTTTACCCCCCGGGGAGCAGTACTTC.

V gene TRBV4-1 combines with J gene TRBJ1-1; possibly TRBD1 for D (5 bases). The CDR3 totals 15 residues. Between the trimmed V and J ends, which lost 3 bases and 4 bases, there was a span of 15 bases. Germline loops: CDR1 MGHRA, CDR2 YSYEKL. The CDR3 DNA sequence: TGCGCCAGCAGCCACCTCCGGGCTGGGGGCACTGAAGCTTTCTTT. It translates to CASSHLRAGGTEAFF.

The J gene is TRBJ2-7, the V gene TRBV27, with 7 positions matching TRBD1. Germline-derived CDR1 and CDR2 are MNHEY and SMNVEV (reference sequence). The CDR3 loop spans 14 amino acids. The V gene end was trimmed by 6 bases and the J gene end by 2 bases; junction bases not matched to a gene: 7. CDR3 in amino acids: CASSRGQSPYEQYF. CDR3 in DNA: TGTGCCAGCAGCCGGGGACAGTCTCCCTACGAGCAGTACTTC.

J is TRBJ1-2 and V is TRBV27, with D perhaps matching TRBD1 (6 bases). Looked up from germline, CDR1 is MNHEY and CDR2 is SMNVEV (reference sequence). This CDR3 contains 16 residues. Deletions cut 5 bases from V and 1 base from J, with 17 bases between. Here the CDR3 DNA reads TGTGCCAGCAGTCCAATTAAGGACAGCTTTAACTATGGCTACACCTTC. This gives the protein CASSPIKDSFNYGYTF.

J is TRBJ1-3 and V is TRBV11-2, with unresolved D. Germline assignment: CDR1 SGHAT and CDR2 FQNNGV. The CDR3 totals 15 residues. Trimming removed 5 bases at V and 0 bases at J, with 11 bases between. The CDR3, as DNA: TGTGCCAGCAGCCCGGGGTGGGCCTCTGGAAACACCATATATTTT. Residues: CASSPGWASGNTIYF.

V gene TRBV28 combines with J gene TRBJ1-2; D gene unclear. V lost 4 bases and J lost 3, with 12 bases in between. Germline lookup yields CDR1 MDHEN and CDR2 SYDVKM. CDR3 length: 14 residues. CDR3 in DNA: TGTGCCAGCAGTTCCCCCCCCCAAGACTATGGCTACACCTTC. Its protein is CASSSPPQDYGYTF.

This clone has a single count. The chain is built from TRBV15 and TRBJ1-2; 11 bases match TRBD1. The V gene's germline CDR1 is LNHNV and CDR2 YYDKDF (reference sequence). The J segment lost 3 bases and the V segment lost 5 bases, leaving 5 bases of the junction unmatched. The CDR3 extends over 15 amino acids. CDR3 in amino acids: CATSRDRGSYYGYTF. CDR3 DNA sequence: TGTGCCACCAGCCGGGACAGGGGGTCGTACTATGGCTACACCTTC.

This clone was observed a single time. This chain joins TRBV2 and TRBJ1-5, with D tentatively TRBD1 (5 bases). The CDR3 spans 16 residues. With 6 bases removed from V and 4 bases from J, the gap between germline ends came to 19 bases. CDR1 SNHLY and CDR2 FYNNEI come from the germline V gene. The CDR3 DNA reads TGTGCCAGCAGGTCCCCGGGAGGGGCGGGGAATCAGCCCCAGCATTTT. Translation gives CASRSPGGAGNQPQHF.

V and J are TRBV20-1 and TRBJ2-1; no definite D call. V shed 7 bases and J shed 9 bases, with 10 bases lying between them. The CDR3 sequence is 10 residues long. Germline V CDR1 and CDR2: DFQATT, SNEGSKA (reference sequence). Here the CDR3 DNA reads TGCAGTGTCGGGCGCGGTGAGCAGTTCTTC. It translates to CSVGRGEQFF.

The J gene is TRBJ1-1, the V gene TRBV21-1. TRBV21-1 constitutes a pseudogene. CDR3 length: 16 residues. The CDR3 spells CASSKKLSGRDTEAFF. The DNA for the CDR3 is TGTGCCAGCAGCAAAAAATTATCAGGGAGGGACACTGAAGCTTTCTTT.

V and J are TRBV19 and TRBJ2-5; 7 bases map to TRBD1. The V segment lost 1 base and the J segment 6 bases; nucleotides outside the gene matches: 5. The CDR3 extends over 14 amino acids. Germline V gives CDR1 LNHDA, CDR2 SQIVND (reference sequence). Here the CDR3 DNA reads TGTGCCAGTAGTATAGGGACAGGAGCGCAGACCCAGTACTTC. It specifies CASSIGTGAQTQYF.

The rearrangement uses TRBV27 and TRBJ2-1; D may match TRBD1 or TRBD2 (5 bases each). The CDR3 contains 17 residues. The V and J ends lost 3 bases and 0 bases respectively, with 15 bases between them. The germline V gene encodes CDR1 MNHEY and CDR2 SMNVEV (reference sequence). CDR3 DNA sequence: TGTGCCAGCAGTTTCAGGGACCAAGGACGCTCCTACAATGAGCAGTTCTTC. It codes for CASSFRDQGRSYNEQFF.

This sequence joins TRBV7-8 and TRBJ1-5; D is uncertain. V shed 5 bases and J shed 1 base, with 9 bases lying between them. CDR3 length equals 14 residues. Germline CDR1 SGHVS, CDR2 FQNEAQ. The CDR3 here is CASSRVGSNQPQHF. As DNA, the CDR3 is TGTGCCAGCAGCCGAGTCGGAAGCAATCAGCCCCAGCATTTT.

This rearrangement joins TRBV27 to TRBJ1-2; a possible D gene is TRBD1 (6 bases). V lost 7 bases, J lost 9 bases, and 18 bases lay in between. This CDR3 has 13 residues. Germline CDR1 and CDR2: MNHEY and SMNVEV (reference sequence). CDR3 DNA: TGTGCCAGCACTCAACAGGGTAGTAGAAGCTACACCTTC. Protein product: CASTQQGSRSYTF.

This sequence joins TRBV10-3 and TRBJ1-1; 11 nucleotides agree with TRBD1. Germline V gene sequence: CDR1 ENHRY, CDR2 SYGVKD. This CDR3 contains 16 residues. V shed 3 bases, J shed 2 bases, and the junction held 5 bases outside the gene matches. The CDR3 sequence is CAISEPGQGDNTEAFF. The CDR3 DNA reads TGTGCCATCAGTGAACCGGGACAGGGGGATAACACTGAAGCTTTCTTT.

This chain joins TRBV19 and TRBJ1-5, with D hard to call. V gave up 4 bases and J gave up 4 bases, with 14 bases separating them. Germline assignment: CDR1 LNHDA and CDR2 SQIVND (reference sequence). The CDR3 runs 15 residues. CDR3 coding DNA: TGTGCCAGTAGTAGAAGGACGGCAACAAATCAGCCCCAGCATTTT. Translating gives CASSRRTATNQPQHF.

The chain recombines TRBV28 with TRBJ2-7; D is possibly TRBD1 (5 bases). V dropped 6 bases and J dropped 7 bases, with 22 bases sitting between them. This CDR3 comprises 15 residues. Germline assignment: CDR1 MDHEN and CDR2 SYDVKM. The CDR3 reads CASSPQGVRLGEQYF. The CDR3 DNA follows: TGTGCCAGCAGCCCTCAGGGTGTAAGGCTCGGGGAGCAGTACTTC.

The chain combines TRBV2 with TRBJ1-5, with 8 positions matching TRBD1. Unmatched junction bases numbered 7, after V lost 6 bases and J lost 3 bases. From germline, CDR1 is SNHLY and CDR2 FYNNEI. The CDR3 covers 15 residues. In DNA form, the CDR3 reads TGTGCCAGCAGCAGGACAGGGCGGAACAATCAGCCCCAGCATTTT. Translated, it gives CASSRTGRNNQPQHF.

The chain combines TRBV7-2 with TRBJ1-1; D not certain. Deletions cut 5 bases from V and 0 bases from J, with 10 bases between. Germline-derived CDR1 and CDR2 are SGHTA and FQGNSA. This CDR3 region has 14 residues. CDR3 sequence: CASSMAGVNTEAFF. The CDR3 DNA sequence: TGTGCCAGCAGCATGGCCGGCGTGAACACTGAAGCTTTCTTT.

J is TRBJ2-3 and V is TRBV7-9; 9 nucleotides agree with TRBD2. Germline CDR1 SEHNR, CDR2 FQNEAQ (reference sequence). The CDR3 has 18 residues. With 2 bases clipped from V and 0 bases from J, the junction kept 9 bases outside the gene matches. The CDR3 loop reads CASSLTAGGLPSTDTQYF. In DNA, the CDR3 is TGTGCCAGCAGCTTAACGGCGGGAGGGCTCCCTAGCACAGATACGCAGTATTTT.

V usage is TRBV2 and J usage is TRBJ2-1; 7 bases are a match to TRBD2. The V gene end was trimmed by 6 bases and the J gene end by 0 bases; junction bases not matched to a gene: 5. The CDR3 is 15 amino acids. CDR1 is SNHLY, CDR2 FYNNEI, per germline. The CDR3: CASSGRESSYNEQFF. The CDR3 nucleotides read TGTGCCAGCAGCGGGCGGGAGAGCTCCTACAATGAGCAGTTCTTC.